This TCR beta chain was captured by sequencing in a study of CD8 T cells in ankylosing spondylitis. Libraries of TCR beta came from quantitative 5'-RACE with molecular barcodes. Using its own MiXCR run on the 5' RACE reads, TCRdb lists one record per CDR3 protein. The sample yields some 700,000 distinct CDR3 sequences, roughly 19% seen once. This CDR3 comprises 20 residues. Trimming cost V 0 bases and J 0 bases; bases outside gene matches: 10. From germline, CDR1 is MGHRA and CDR2 YSYEKL. Study-level points and caveats: As for the disease-linked clones, they showed a CD8+ phenotype and occurred at relatively low frequencies in peripheral blood. In ankylosing spondylitis patients, matched synovial fluid reportedly showed significant enrichment of disease-linked clones. Characteristic, it appeared, of ankylosing spondylitis blood was a TCR beta motif of roughly 8 highly homologous variants.

Worth noting for this clonotype: Its antigen remains unidentified.

This receptor was taken from a male donor with ankylosing spondylitis. The chain uses TRBV4-1 and TRBJ2-1; 11 nucleotides agree with TRBD2. Sequenced material: blood, either unsorted or a sorted T cell fraction (not recorded which). The CDR3 DNA reads as TGCGCCAGCAGCCAAGATTGGGCTAGCGGGGGGCGGAGCTCCTACAATGAGCAGTTCTTC. As protein: CASSQDWASGGRSSYNEQFF.